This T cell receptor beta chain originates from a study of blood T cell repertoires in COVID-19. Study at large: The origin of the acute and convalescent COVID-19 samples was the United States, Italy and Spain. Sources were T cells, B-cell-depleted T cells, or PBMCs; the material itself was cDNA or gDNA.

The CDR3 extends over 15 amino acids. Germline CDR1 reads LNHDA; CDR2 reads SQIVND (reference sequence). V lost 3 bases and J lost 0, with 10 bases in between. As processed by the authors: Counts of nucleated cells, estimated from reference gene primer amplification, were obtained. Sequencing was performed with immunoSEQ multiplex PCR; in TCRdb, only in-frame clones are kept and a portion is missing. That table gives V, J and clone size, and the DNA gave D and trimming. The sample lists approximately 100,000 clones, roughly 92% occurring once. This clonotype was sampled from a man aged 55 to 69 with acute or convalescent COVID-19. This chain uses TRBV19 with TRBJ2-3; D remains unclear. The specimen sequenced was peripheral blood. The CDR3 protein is CASSIEAQSTDTQYF. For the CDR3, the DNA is TGTGCCAGTAGTATCGAAGCCCAAAGCACAGATACGCAGTATTTT.